Presented here are 27 T cell receptor beta chains from one specimen sequenced in a study of cytomegalovirus exposure and HLA in healthy donors. The PCR had 60 Vbeta and 13 Jbeta primers. This table comes from immunoSEQ multiplex PCR, and its TCRdb copy is limited to in-frame clones, with some not included. The profile shows 35,000 to 45,000 clones, roughly half of them singletons. The source material was PBMCs. These receptors came from a human donor in good health.

The rearrangement links TRBV10-3 to TRBJ1-5; D is unclear. Trimming pared 4 bases from V and 6 bases from J, leaving 10 bases between. Germline V CDR1 and CDR2: ENHRY, SYGVKD. The CDR3 runs to 13 residues. This CDR3 is CAISGLPSQPQHF. CDR3 DNA sequence: TGTGCCATCAGTGGACTCCCTAGTCAGCCCCAGCATTTT.

This clone was seen a handful of times. This rearrangement joins TRBV6-1 to TRBJ2-2, with 7 bases fitting TRBD1. The CDR3 has 15 residues. CDR1 and CDR2 from the germline V gene are MNHNS and SASEGT. Germline trimming cut 6 bases from V and 0 bases from J; bases unmatched to any gene: 4. The CDR3: CASSLQGPNTGELFF. CDR3 bases: TGTGCCAGCAGCCTACAGGGGCCGAACACCGGGGAGCTGTTTTTT.

This chain joins TRBV7-2 and TRBJ1-6; TRBD1 agrees at 9 bases. The V and J ends lost 1 base and 10 bases, in that order; junction bases with no gene match: 5. Germline-derived CDR1 and CDR2 are SGHTA and FQGNSA. The CDR3 extends over 15 amino acids. The CDR3 here is CASSLEDRGTSPLHF. For the CDR3, the DNA is TGTGCCAGCAGCTTAGAAGACAGGGGGACCTCACCCCTCCACTTT.

This chain uses TRBV28 with TRBJ2-3; the match to TRBD2 covers 9 bases. The CDR3 totals 14 residues. In germline, CDR1 is MDHEN, CDR2 SYDVKM. V shed 6 bases and J 0 bases; nucleotides not matched to a gene: 1. The CDR3 spells CASRAGGSTDTQYF. The CDR3 DNA reads TGTGCCAGCAGGGCGGGGGGGAGCACAGATACGCAGTATTTT.

There are a few counts of this clone. This chain joins TRBV7-2 and TRBJ2-2; TRBD1 is a possible D gene (5 bases). The length of the CDR3 is 14 residues. Germline V gene lookup returns CDR1 SGHTA and CDR2 FQGNSA. Trimming took 6 bases from V and 1 from J, leaving 9 bases between them. The CDR3 reads CASRLGQNTGELFF. CDR3 DNA sequence: TGTGCCAGCAGACTCGGACAGAACACCGGGGAGCTGTTTTTT.

This clone was counted only a few times. This chain uses TRBV4-2 with TRBJ2-3; TRBD2 matches 7 bases. V lost 1 base, J lost 4 bases, and 8 bases stayed unmatched. Germline V gene sequence: CDR1 LGHNA, CDR2 YNFKEQ. The CDR3 runs 16 residues. This CDR3 is CASSQGVVGGPDTQYF. The CDR3 DNA sequence: TGTGCCAGCAGCCAAGGGGTTGTGGGAGGGCCAGATACGCAGTATTTT.

This clone was recorded a few times. This rearrangement joins TRBV6-1 to TRBJ2-7; TRBD2 agrees at 12 bases. The germline V gene has CDR1 MNHNS and CDR2 SASEGT. With V trimmed by 6 bases and J by 4 bases, 7 bases remained unmatched. This CDR3 comprises 15 residues. The CDR3 protein is CASRVLGLAGYEQYF. The CDR3 bases are TGTGCCAGCAGAGTCCTCGGACTAGCGGGGTACGAGCAGTACTTC.

This clone was recorded a few times. For the CDR3, the DNA is TGTGCCACTAAACGGGGGATGTATCAAGAGAACACTGAAGCTTTCTTT. Its protein is CATKRGMYQENTEAFF. The chain carries TRBV27 and TRBJ1-1; TRBD1 is a possible D gene (5 bases). Germline CDR1 and CDR2: MNHEY and SMNVEV (reference sequence). CDR3 length: 16 residues. V dropped 10 bases and J dropped 1 base, with 22 bases sitting between them.

This clone was counted a few times. V gene TRBV2 combines with J gene TRBJ2-2; D uncertain. V lost 6 bases to trimming and J lost 2 bases, with 4 bases between them. The CDR3 loop spans 12 amino acids. Per the germline V gene, CDR1 is SNHLY and CDR2 is FYNNEI. The CDR3 coding sequence is TGTGCCAGCAGCCTCAACACCGGGGAGCTGTTTTTT. Its protein product is CASSLNTGELFF.

The chain uses TRBV7-8 and TRBJ1-6, with no clear D. The CDR3 loop spans 19 amino acids. The germline V and J ends were trimmed by 1 base and 0 bases, with 16 bases remaining between them. Per germline, CDR1 SGHVS and CDR2 FQNEAQ. CDR3 in amino acids: CASSLGWRVGSSYNSPLHF. CDR3 DNA: TGTGCCAGCAGCTTAGGATGGAGGGTCGGGAGCTCCTATAATTCACCCCTCCACTTT.

This clone was observed a handful of times. V gene TRBV11-2 combines with J gene TRBJ1-1, with D possibly matching TRBD1 (6 bases). The CDR3 loop spans 13 amino acids. CDR1 is SGHAT, CDR2 FQNNGV, per germline. Trimming cost V 5 bases and J 1 base, with 8 bases left between them. In DNA form, the CDR3 reads TGTGCCAGCAGCCCGACAGGGAACACTGAAGCTTTCTTT. This codes for CASSPTGNTEAFF.

V usage is TRBV5-1 and J usage is TRBJ1-2, with TRBD1 identical over 7 bases. The CDR3 runs to 16 residues. CDR1 is SGHRS, CDR2 YFSETQ, per germline. Trimming removed 3 bases from V and 4 bases from J; junction bases left unmatched: 12. CDR3 protein: CASSSGTDSRGYGYTF. The CDR3 region has the DNA TGCGCCAGCAGCTCCGGGACAGATTCCCGCGGCTATGGCTACACCTTC.

J is TRBJ2-3 and V is TRBV7-9, with D maybe TRBD1 (6 bases). From germline, CDR1 is SEHNR and CDR2 FQNEAQ (reference sequence). This CDR3 is 14 amino acids long. Between the trimmed V and J ends, which lost 2 bases and 7 bases, there was a span of 13 bases. The CDR3 loop is CASSLSGRGNTQYF. The CDR3 DNA reads as TGTGCCAGCAGCTTAAGTGGTAGGGGGAATACGCAGTATTTT. The variable domain in full, completed from reference TRBV7-9 and TRBJ2-3, reads DTGVSQNPRHKITKRGQNVTFRCDPISEHNRLYWYRQTLGQGPEFLTYFQNEAQLEKSRLLSDRFSAERPKGSFSTLEIQRTEQGDSAMYLCASSLSGRGNTQYFGPGTRLTVL.

The genes are TRBV5-1 and TRBJ2-1; D may be TRBD1 (5 bases). Germline values: CDR1 SGHRS, CDR2 YFSETQ. Trimming removed 4 bases at V and 2 bases at J, with 13 bases between. The CDR3 is 15 amino acids. The CDR3 spells CASSNEGVAYNEQFF. The CDR3 nucleotides read TGCGCCAGCAGCAATGAAGGGGTCGCCTACAATGAGCAGTTCTTC.

The chain recombines TRBV29-1 with TRBJ1-5, with D tentatively TRBD1 (5 bases). In germline, CDR1 is SQVTM, CDR2 ANQGSEA. The CDR3 contains 13 residues. V shed 1 base and J shed 3 bases, with 7 bases lying between them. In DNA, the CDR3 is TGCAGCGTTGAAGGGGGGGTCAATCAGCCCCAGCATTTT. This codes for CSVEGGVNQPQHF.

This clone was observed a few times. The chain recombines TRBV4-3 with TRBJ2-1; 11 bases match TRBD2. The CDR3 is 16 amino acids. Losses at the gene ends were 4 bases for V and 7 bases for J; bases not matched to a gene: 9. Germline V gene data show CDR1 as LGHNA and CDR2 as YSLEER. CDR3 nucleotide sequence: TGCGCCAGCAGCCGCGGGACTAGCGGTACAAGGAATGAGCAGTTCTTC. Its translation: CASSRGTSGTRNEQFF.

The chain carries TRBV28 and TRBJ1-4; 8 positions agree with TRBD1. Germline V lookup: CDR1 MDHEN, CDR2 SYDVKM. V lost 8 bases, J lost 8 bases, and 13 bases stayed unmatched. The CDR3 is 15 residues long. The CDR3 DNA reads TGTGCCAGCGGAACTCTGACAGGGGTGGGGGAAAAACTGTTTTTT. Its protein is CASGTLTGVGEKLFF.

The DNA of the CDR3 is TGTGCCACCAAACAGGGGGCCGGTGGAAACACCATATATTTT. This sequence encodes CATKQGAGGNTIYF. The rearrangement uses TRBV25-1 and TRBJ1-3, with 9 bases lining up with TRBD1. Germline CDR1 is MGHDK and CDR2 is SYGVNS. J was trimmed by 3 bases and V by 10 bases; bases with no gene match: 7. The CDR3 covers 14 residues.

The chain is built from TRBV28 and TRBJ1-6, with 10 bases lining up with TRBD1. CDR3 length: 15 amino acids. The V segment lost 4 bases and the J segment 10 bases; nucleotides outside the gene matches: 7. Germline V CDR1 and CDR2: MDHEN, SYDVKM. CDR3: CASSSAGQGRSPLHF. The CDR3 region has the DNA TGTGCCAGCAGTTCCGCGGGACAGGGGAGGTCACCCCTCCACTTT.

Within the sample, this clone is medium-sized. The chain recombines TRBV19 with TRBJ2-1; D is undetermined. CDR3 length equals 14 residues. V lost 6 bases and J lost 5, with 14 bases in between. Germline assignment: CDR1 LNHDA and CDR2 SQIVND (reference sequence). The CDR3 is CASRGQQVDNEQFF. The CDR3 nucleotides read TGTGCCAGTAGAGGCCAGCAGGTGGACAATGAGCAGTTCTTC.

This clone was seen a few times. J is TRBJ1-2 and V is TRBV9, with D possibly TRBD1 on 5 matching bases. CDR1 is SGDLS and CDR2 is YYNGEE in the germline V gene. Deletions cut 0 bases from V and 8 bases from J, with 17 bases between. This CDR3 spans 15 amino acids. DNA of the CDR3: TGTGCCAGCAGCGTAGGCACAGGCGAATCAGAAGGCTACACCTTC. Translating gives CASSVGTGESEGYTF. Full variable domain (remainder filled in from reference TRBV9 and TRBJ1-2): DSGVTQTPKHLITATGQRVTLRCSPRSGDLSVYWYQQSLDQGLQFLIQYYNGEERAKGNILERFSAQQFPDLHSELNLSSLELGDSALYFCASSVGTGESEGYTFGSGTRLTVV.

The table lists this clone with a few counts. Its ends do not fully match the called genes, so a read error is possible. The gene calls are TRBV5-1 and TRBJ1-2; D ambiguous. From germline, CDR1 is SGHRS and CDR2 YFSETQ. This CDR3 region has 14 residues. This CDR3 reads CASNLDGPNYGYTF. The CDR3 DNA reads TGCGCCAGCAACTTGGACGGTCCCAACTATGGCTACACCTTC.

This clone showed up just a few times. This rearrangement joins TRBV19 to TRBJ2-3; 8 bases are shared with TRBD2. V dropped 4 bases and J dropped 1; count of bases not matched to a gene: 7. CDR3 size: 16 residues. Looked up from germline, CDR1 is LNHDA and CDR2 is SQIVND (reference sequence). In nucleotides, the CDR3 is TGTGCCAGTAGTACTGGGGCGGGGGGACGCACAGATACGCAGTATTTT. Translated: CASSTGAGGRTDTQYF.

This chain connects TRBV4-3 to TRBJ2-5; D unresolved. Germline assignment: CDR1 LGHNA and CDR2 YSLEER. With 4 bases removed from V and 2 bases from J, the gap between germline ends came to 17 bases. CDR3 length: 16 residues. This CDR3 is CASSPNVWRRQETQYF. CDR3 nucleotides: TGCGCCAGCAGCCCTAATGTCTGGCGGCGACAAGAGACCCAGTACTTC.

The chain joins TRBV7-2 to TRBJ2-7; 11 bases line up with TRBD2. The germline V gene has CDR1 SGHTA and CDR2 FQGNSA. CDR3 length: 14 residues. V lost 5 bases and J lost 7; bases outside the gene matches: 7. The CDR3, as DNA: TGTGCCAGCAGCCGACAGGGACTAGCGGTGGAGCAGTACTTC. Encoded protein: CASSRQGLAVEQYF.

V and J are TRBV11-2 and TRBJ2-7, with a possible D match to TRBD2 (6 bases). Trimming took 5 bases from V and 6 from J, leaving 11 bases between them. CDR3 length: 12 amino acids. From germline, CDR1 is SGHAT and CDR2 FQNNGV. In DNA, the CDR3 is TGTGCCAGCAGCCGGGGGACGGGCGAGCAGTACTTC. Translated: CASSRGTGEQYF.

The chain uses TRBV5-1 and TRBJ2-5, with 7 bases fitting TRBD2. The CDR3 has 14 residues. Germline values: CDR1 SGHRS, CDR2 YFSETQ. Trimming took 4 bases from V and 4 from J; bases not matched to a gene: 7. The CDR3 protein is CASSARWGGETQYF. Here the CDR3 DNA reads TGCGCCAGCAGCGCGAGATGGGGGGGAGAGACCCAGTACTTC.